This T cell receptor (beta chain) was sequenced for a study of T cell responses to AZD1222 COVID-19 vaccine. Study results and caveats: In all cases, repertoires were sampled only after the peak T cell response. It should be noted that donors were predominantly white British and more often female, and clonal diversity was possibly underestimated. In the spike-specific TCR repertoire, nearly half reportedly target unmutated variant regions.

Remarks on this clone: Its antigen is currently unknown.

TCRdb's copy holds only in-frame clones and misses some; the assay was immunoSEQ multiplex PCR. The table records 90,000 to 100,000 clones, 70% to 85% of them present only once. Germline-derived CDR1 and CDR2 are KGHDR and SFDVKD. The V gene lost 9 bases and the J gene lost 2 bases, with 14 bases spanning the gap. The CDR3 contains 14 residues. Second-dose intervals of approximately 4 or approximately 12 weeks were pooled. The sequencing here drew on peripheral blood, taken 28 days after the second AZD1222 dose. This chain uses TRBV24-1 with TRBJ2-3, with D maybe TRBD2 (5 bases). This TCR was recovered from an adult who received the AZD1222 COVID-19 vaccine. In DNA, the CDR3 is TGTGCCACCGGGGAGAGTTTTAACACAGATACGCAGTATTTT. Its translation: CATGESFNTDTQYF.